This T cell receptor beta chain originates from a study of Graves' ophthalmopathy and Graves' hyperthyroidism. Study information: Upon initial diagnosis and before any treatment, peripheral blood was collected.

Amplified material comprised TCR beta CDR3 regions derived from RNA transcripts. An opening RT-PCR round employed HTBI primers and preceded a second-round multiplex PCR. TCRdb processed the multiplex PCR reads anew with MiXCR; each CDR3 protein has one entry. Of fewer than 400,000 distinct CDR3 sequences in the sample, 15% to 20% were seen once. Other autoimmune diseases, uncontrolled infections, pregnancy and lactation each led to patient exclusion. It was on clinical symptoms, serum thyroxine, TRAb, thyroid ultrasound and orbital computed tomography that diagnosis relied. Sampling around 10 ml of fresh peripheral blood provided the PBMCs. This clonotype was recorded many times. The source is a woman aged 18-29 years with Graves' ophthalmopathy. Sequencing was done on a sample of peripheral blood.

For the CDR3, the DNA is TGCAGTGCGGCACCTGACGCAGGGGTCACTGAAGCTTTCTTT. This sequence encodes CSAAPDAGVTEAFF. The J gene is TRBJ1-1, the V gene TRBV20-1; D perhaps matches TRBD1 (6 bases). The CDR3 runs 14 residues. V was trimmed by 6 bases and J by 4 bases, leaving 18 bases between them. Germline V gene lookup returns CDR1 DFQATT and CDR2 SNEGSKA (reference sequence).